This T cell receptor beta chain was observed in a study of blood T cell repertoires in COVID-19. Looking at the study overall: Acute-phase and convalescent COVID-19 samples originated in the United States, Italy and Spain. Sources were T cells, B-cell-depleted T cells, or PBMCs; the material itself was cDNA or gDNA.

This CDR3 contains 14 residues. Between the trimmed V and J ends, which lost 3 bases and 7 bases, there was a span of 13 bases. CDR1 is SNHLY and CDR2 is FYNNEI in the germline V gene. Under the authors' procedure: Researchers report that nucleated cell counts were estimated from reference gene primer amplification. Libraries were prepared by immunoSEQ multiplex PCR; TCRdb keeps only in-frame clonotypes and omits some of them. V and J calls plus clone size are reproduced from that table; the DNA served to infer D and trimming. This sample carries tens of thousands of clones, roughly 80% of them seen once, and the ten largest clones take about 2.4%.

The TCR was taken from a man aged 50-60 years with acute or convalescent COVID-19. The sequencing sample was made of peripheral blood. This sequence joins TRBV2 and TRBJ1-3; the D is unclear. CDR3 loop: CASSDRTGGNTIYF. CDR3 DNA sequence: TGTGCCAGCAGTGATCGGACGGGCGGGAACACCATATATTTT.